The text below deals with one T cell receptor beta chain. Its antigen is not known. This is likely a read error, given that the CDR3 carries no conserved phenylalanine or tryptophan at its end. This record belongs to a study of tumor-infiltrating lymphocytes in glioblastoma multiforme. Whole-study results and caveats: Just one glioblastoma patient contributed to the TCR-mutation comparison.

The CDR3 runs 13 residues. Germline V gene sequence: CDR1 DFQATT, CDR2 SNEGSKA (reference sequence). The V and J ends lost 4 bases and 11 bases, in that order; junction bases with no gene match: 8. TCR beta libraries were built from RNA through three nested multiplex PCR rounds using modified ARM-PCR. No unique molecular identifiers were described for these TCRB libraries. Each CDR3 protein is one row after TCRdb ran MiXCR on the multiplex PCR reads. Of 8,900 or so distinct CDR3 sequences in the sample, over 60% were seen once. The sequenced sample was brain tumor tissue. This receptor was identified in a male donor with glioblastoma. This chain links TRBV20-1 with TRBJ1-4; 9 bases fit TRBD1. The CDR3 region has the DNA TGCAGTGCTATGCGACAGGGGGGTGAGAAACTGTTTATT. It specifies CSAMRQGGEKLFI.